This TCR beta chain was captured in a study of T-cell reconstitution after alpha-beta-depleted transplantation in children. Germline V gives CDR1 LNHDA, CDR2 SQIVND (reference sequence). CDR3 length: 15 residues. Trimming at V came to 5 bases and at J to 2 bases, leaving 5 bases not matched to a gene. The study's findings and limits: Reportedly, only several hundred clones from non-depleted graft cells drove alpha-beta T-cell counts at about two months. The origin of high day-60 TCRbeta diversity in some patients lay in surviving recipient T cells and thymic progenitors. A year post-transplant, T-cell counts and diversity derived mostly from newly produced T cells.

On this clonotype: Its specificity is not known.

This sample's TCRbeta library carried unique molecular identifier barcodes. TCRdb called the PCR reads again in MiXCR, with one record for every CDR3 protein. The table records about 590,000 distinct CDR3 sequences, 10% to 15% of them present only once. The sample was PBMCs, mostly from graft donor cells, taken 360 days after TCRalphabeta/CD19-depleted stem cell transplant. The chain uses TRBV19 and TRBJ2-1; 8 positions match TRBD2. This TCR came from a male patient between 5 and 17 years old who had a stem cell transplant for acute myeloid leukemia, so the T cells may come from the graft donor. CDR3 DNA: TGTGCCAGTAGTGGTAGCGGGGACGCCTACAATGAGCAGTTCTTC. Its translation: CASSGSGDAYNEQFF.